This T cell receptor beta chain is drawn from a study of blood T cell repertoires in COVID-19. The germline gives CDR1 MNHEY, CDR2 SVGAGI. With 4 bases clipped from V and 2 bases from J, the junction kept 7 bases outside the gene matches. The CDR3 is made up of 16 amino acids. Assay used: immunoSEQ multiplex PCR; TCRdb lists only in-frame clones, some missing. The sample yields 100,000 to 150,000 clones, 80% to 85% seen once. What was sequenced was peripheral blood. The receptor comes from a woman aged 50 to 60 with acute or convalescent COVID-19. V usage is TRBV6-5 and J usage is TRBJ1-5; 8 nucleotides line up with TRBD1. The CDR3 loop is CASSSNDRGGNQPQHF. The CDR3 region has the DNA TGTGCCAGCAGTTCAAACGACAGGGGAGGCAATCAGCCCCAGCATTTT.